This TCR beta chain was identified during a study of cytomegalovirus exposure and HLA in healthy donors. In the study overall: Genetic ancestry analysis placed around four fifths of the 398 donors that were genotyped in the Caucasian-associated cluster.

General study findings and limits: Analyzed later, most CMV-associated TCR beta chains appeared HLA-restricted.

Looked up from germline, CDR1 is MGHRA and CDR2 is YSYEKL. This CDR3 comprises 15 residues. The V and J ends lost 1 base and 7 bases, in that order; junction bases with no gene match: 7. As for this clone: Its target is not known.

It was with 60 Vbeta and 13 Jbeta primers that the PCR ran. Measured with immunoSEQ multiplex PCR; TCRdb has only the in-frame clones, and not every one. The sample has tens of thousands of clones; around three fifths are singletons. The sample comprised PBMCs. This chain links TRBV4-1 with TRBJ2-5; TRBD1 matches 9 bases. The receptor's source is a man between 45 and 60 years old in good health and CMV-seropositive. The CDR3 DNA is TGCGCCAGCAGCCAAGCGGGGACAGGGAGCGTGACCCAGTACTTC. Amino acid sequence: CASSQAGTGSVTQYF.